The TCR beta chain under discussion was sequenced for a study of relationships among human T cell subsets. Semiquantitative ARM-PCR amplified T cell receptor alpha and beta CDR3 regions from mRNA. Tagged nested gene-specific primers were used first, then communal superprimers amplified exponentially. First-round products served as template after exonuclease removal of nested primers. MiXCR, applied by TCRdb to the multiplex PCR reads, yields one record per CDR3 protein. The repertoire holds a few thousand distinct CDR3 sequences, with 60% to 70% as singletons. This clonotype showed up just once. Antigen unknown. Anti-CD4 multisort beads removed cells negatively, then anti-CD8 beads positively selected CD8+ T cells. Whole-study results and caveats: Substantial CDR3 sharing among Th1, Th2 and regulatory cells suggested stochastic fate choice. Regulatory and Th2 subsets had few clones over 100 reads, unlike CD8+ cytotoxic cells.

Between the trimmed V and J ends, which lost 5 bases and 0 bases, there was a span of 10 bases. This CDR3 spans 14 amino acids. The germline V gene encodes CDR1 SGHAT and CDR2 FQNNGV. This TCR was sampled from a man aged 35 to 55 in good health. The material sequenced was CD8+ T cells sorted from blood. The chain joins TRBV11-2 to TRBJ1-1, with D tentatively TRBD1 (6 bases). Written as DNA, the CDR3 is TGTGCCAGCAGCCAAACAGGGATGAACACTGAAGCTTTCTTT. This translates into CASSQTGMNTEAFF.